The sequence of this T cell receptor (beta chain) was determined in a study of shared clonotypes between healthy human individuals. Donors, without exception, were Caucasian adults residing in Nashville, Tennessee. Unsorted samples drew genomic DNA from approximately 90 million PBMCs. The CDR3 sequence is 15 residues long. Per the germline V gene, CDR1 is SGHNT and CDR2 is YYREEE (reference sequence). V lost 5 bases to trimming and J lost 2 bases, with 14 bases between them. Deep-level running was used for the assay. As originally analysed: Junction-only immunoSEQ sequences carried no quality scores, so filtering differed. Sequencing was performed with immunoSEQ multiplex PCR; in TCRdb, only in-frame clones are kept and a portion is missing. That table gives V, J and clone size, and the DNA gave D and trimming. The table includes about 490,000 clones, roughly 85% detected once.

The TCR originated in a middle-aged woman in good health. Some clones in this sample may be carry-over from other donors' samples. Sequences were obtained from PBMCs. This sequence joins TRBV5-4 and TRBJ2-1; D perhaps matches TRBD2 (5 bases). The CDR3, as DNA: TGTGCCAGCAGTTCCCCACTAGGCCCCTACAATGAGCAGTTCTTC. It translates to CASSSPLGPYNEQFF.